Presented here are 3 T cell receptor beta chains from one specimen sequenced in a study of blood T cell repertoires in COVID-19. Only in-frame clones appear in the TCRdb table, and some are missing; sequencing was by immunoSEQ multiplex PCR. The sample records roughly 250,000 clones, 82% being singletons. Sequences were obtained from peripheral blood. The receptors derive from a woman at least 80 years old with active or convalescent COVID-19.

The chain couples TRBV5-6 to TRBJ2-3; 8 bases fit TRBD2. CDR3 length equals 17 residues. Germline CDR1 and CDR2: SGHDT and YYEEEE. After removal of 1 base from V and 0 bases from J, the junction contained 7 bases not matched to a gene. As DNA, the CDR3 is TGTGCCAGCAGCTTGCCGCATAGCGGGGTAAGCACAGATACGCAGTATTTT. It encodes CASSLPHSGVSTDTQYF.

The chain combines TRBV4-1 with TRBJ1-6; TRBD1 might be the D (6 bases). Germline V gives CDR1 MGHRA, CDR2 YSYEKL. The CDR3 loop spans 15 amino acids. Between the trimmed V and J ends, which lost 1 base and 8 bases, there was a span of 12 bases. This CDR3 reads CASSQAGAWYSPLHF. CDR3 DNA sequence: TGCGCCAGCAGCCAAGCAGGGGCTTGGTATTCACCCCTCCACTTT.

V gene TRBV28 combines with J gene TRBJ1-2, with D possibly being TRBD1 (5 bases). CDR3 length: 12 amino acids. CDR1 and CDR2 (germline): MDHEN, SYDVKM. The V end lost 5 bases, the J end lost 8 bases, and 12 bases lay between the germline ends. This CDR3 is CASSRTGVGYTF. The CDR3 DNA is TGTGCCAGCAGTAGAACAGGTGTGGGCTACACCTTC.